This T cell receptor beta chain was retrieved from a study of blood T cell repertoires in COVID-19. Using immunoSEQ multiplex PCR, the repertoire was profiled, and TCRdb retains in-frame clones only, with some absent. The sample holds hundreds of thousands of clones, nearly 90% seen once. The CDR3 contains 13 residues. CDR1 is SGDLS, CDR2 YYNGEE, per germline. Germline trimming cut 1 base from V and 6 bases from J; bases unmatched to any gene: 3. This clonotype originated in a woman aged 18-35 years who had been exposed to COVID-19. The sequencing sample was made of PBMCs or T cells enriched from blood (not recorded which). V is TRBV9 and J is TRBJ2-7; 8 bases line up with TRBD2. CDR3 bases: TGTGCCAGCAGCGTATCTACTAGCGGCGAGCAGTACTTC. It specifies CASSVSTSGEQYF.